This entry lists 10 T cell receptor beta chains sequenced from one sample in a study of spatial heterogeneity in lung cancer. Time point described: sample taken at primary tumor resection. Frozen PBMC, nontumor lung or tumor provided whole RNA, which was sequenced unsorted. TCRdb called the 5' RACE reads again in MiXCR, with one record for every CDR3 protein. The profile shows 20,000 to 25,000 distinct CDR3 sequences, 6.9% of them singletons. This specimen was PBMCs, taken at surgery. The source of these receptors is a male donor with early-stage non-small cell lung cancer.

Ten or more counts support this clonotype. The rearrangement links TRBV24-1 to TRBJ2-1; 11 bases are shared with TRBD2. Germline V gene sequence: CDR1 KGHDR, CDR2 SFDVKD. The CDR3 contains 18 residues. V dropped 3 bases and J dropped 7; count of bases not matched to a gene: 13. The DNA of the CDR3 is TGTGCCACCAGTGATCGCCGTAATAGCGGGAGGGACATAAATGAGCAGTTCTTC. Its protein is CATSDRRNSGRDINEQFF.

This clonotype has a count of ten or more. The CDR3 DNA reads TGTGCCAGCAGTCTCGGGACGGTTCAACTATCTTATGGCTACACCTTC. Its translation is CASSLGTVQLSYGYTF. This rearrangement joins TRBV28 to TRBJ1-2, with D tentatively TRBD1 (5 bases). The germline CDR1 and CDR2 sequences are MDHEN and SYDVKM. CDR3 length: 16 residues. With 5 bases removed from V and 5 bases from J, the gap between germline ends came to 21 bases.

This clonotype was counted many times. The CDR3 region is CASLFSDSNQPQHF. The CDR3 DNA is TGTGCCAGTTTGTTTTCGGACAGCAATCAGCCCCAGCATTTT. This rearrangement joins TRBV2 to TRBJ1-5; no firm D call. Trimming cost V 9 bases and J 1 base, with 13 bases left between them. The germline CDR1 and CDR2 sequences are SNHLY and FYNNEI. The CDR3 has 14 residues.

This clonotype turned up a few times. The chain combines TRBV12-5 with TRBJ2-2, with TRBD2 matching over 13 bases. Germline values: CDR1 LGHNT, CDR2 FRNRAP. The CDR3 runs 19 residues. V shed 4 bases, J shed 5 bases, and the junction held 13 bases outside the gene matches. This CDR3 reads CASGYRGLAGALVTGELFF. DNA of the CDR3: TGTGCTAGTGGTTACCGAGGACTAGCGGGGGCCTTAGTTACCGGGGAGCTGTTTTTT.

The chain links TRBV7-9 to TRBJ1-1; TRBD1 might be the D (5 bases). V dropped 2 bases and J dropped 1 base, with 11 bases sitting between them. The CDR3 extends over 15 amino acids. CDR1 is SEHNR and CDR2 is FQNEAQ in the germline V gene (reference sequence). DNA of the CDR3: TGTGCCAGCAGCTTACTCGGGACGGCGAACACTGAAGCTTTCTTT. It codes for CASSLLGTANTEAFF.

This clonotype occurred many times. V is TRBV5-1 and J is TRBJ1-1; tentative D call: TRBD1 (6 bases). The V gene lost 4 bases and the J gene lost 7 bases, with 11 bases spanning the gap. The CDR3 extends over 12 amino acids. From germline, CDR1 is SGHRS and CDR2 YFSETQ. The CDR3 DNA sequence: TGCGCCAGCAGCCAACAGGGATTTGAAGCTTTCTTT. Amino acids: CASSQQGFEAFF.

V is TRBV6-5 and J is TRBJ2-1; either TRBD1 or TRBD2 may fit D (5 bases each). Germline CDR1 MNHEY, CDR2 SVGAGI. This CDR3 has 14 amino acids. Trimming stripped 3 bases from V and 7 bases from J, with 13 bases between. The chain's CDR3 is CASSYSSGGNEQFF. CDR3 DNA: TGTGCCAGCAGTTATTCCTCTGGGGGAAATGAGCAGTTCTTC.

This clonotype has at least ten counts. This chain uses TRBV20-1 with TRBJ1-2, with a possible D match to TRBD1 (5 bases). CDR3 length: 13 residues. V was cut by 5 bases and J by 6 bases, with 16 bases left in between. The V gene's germline CDR1 is DFQATT and CDR2 SNEGSKA (reference sequence). CDR3 loop: CSALKGTLNGYTF. The CDR3 DNA follows: TGCAGTGCTTTAAAGGGGACTCTCAATGGCTACACCTTC.

This clonotype has ten or more counts. V and J are TRBV10-3 and TRBJ1-5; D remains unclear. CDR3 length: 13 residues. Germline V gives CDR1 ENHRY, CDR2 SYGVKD. Trimming left V 1 base short and J 7 bases short, with 8 bases between. CDR3 nucleotides: TGTGCCATCAGTGAGTTCATGGACCAGCCCCAGCATTTT. Translation: CAISEFMDQPQHF.

This clonotype was counted at least ten times. The chain is built from TRBV6-1 and TRBJ2-2; a weak D match, TRBD1 (6 bases). Per germline, CDR1 MNHNS and CDR2 SASEGT. CDR3 length equals 17 residues. Between the trimmed V and J ends, which lost 9 bases and 0 bases, there was a span of 20 bases. The CDR3 nucleotides are TGTGCCAGTGAACTAAGACAGGCTATCGCGAACACCGGGGAGCTGTTTTTT. Encoded protein: CASELRQAIANTGELFF.